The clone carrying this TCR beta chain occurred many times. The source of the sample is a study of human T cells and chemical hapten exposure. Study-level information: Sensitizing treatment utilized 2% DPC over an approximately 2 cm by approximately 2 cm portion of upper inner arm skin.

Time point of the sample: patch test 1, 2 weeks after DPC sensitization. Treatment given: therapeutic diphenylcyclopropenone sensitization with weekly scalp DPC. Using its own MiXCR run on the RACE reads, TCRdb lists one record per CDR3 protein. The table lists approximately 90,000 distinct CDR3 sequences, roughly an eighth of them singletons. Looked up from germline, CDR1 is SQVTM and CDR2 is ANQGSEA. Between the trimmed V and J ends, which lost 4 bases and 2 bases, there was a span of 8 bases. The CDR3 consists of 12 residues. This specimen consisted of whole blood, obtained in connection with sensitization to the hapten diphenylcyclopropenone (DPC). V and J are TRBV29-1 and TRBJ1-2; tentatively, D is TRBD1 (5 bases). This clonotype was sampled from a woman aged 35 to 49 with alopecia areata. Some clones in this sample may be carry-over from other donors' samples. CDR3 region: CSVVGGNYGYTF. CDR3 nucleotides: TGCAGCGTTGTTGGGGGGAACTATGGCTACACCTTC. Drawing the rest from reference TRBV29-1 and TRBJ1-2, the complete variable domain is SAVISQKPSRDICQRGTSLTIQCQVDSQVTMMFWYRQQPGQSLTLIATANQGSEATYESGFVIDKFPISRPNLTFSTLTVSNMSPEDSSIYLCSVVGGNYGYTFGSGTRLTVV.